These 3 T cell receptor beta chains came from one sample sequenced in a study of radiation and T cells in renal cell carcinoma. Data came from immunoSEQ multiplex PCR; TCRdb stores just in-frame clones and leaves some out. The profile shows roughly 160,000 clones, less than 90% of them singletons. The sample's time point: blood 4 weeks post-SBRT, at nephrectomy. Treatment in this sample: 15 Gy SBRT to primary tumor, nephrectomy 4 weeks later. The source material was blood, sampled from a patient whose treatment included radiotherapy and nephrectomy. These receptors were collected from a woman in her forties or fifties with renal cell carcinoma.

The chain recombines TRBV19 with TRBJ1-5; D is possibly TRBD1 (5 bases). The CDR3 extends over 13 amino acids. The germline V gene has CDR1 LNHDA and CDR2 SQIVND (reference sequence). V was cut by 3 bases and J by 7 bases, with 10 bases left in between. The CDR3 here is CASSIQDKQPQHF. Here the CDR3 DNA reads TGTGCCAGTAGTATTCAGGACAAACAGCCCCAGCATTTT.

This chain links TRBV18 with TRBJ2-5, with no clear D. CDR3 length: 13 residues. V gave up 0 bases and J gave up 5 bases, with 7 bases separating them. The germline V gene encodes CDR1 KGHSH and CDR2 LQKENI. CDR3 loop: CASSPPGYETQYF. The CDR3 DNA follows: TGTGCCAGCTCACCACCGGGGTATGAGACCCAGTACTTC.

The chain carries TRBV19 and TRBJ1-1; D may be TRBD1 (5 bases). CDR1 LNHDA and CDR2 SQIVND come from the germline V gene (reference sequence). V shed 0 bases and J shed 3 bases, with 14 bases lying between them. CDR3 length: 16 residues. The CDR3 nucleotides read TGTGCCAGTAGTATAGATATACAGGCTTGGGACACTGAAGCTTTCTTT. As protein: CASSIDIQAWDTEAFF.